These T cell receptor beta chains were read from a single sample in a study of tumor-infiltrating lymphocytes in primary liver carcinoma. Using its own MiXCR run on the multiplex PCR reads, TCRdb lists one record per CDR3 protein. Of about 37,000 distinct CDR3 sequences in the sample, 60% to 80% were seen once. The specimen was tumor-adjacent normal liver tissue. The source of these receptors is a man between 35 and 55 years old with primary liver carcinoma and hepatitis B virus infection. Each CDR3 is given with its conserved first and last residue. The D gene is left open where the match is weak. Expanded clones get a size class; other rows say once, few or many, or leave the size out.

j_call	d_call	v_call	cdr3_length	clone_size	cdr3_nt	cdr3_aa
TRBJ1-3	.	TRBV5-5	17	.	TGTGCCAGTAGCGCCGGGACGGATCTCTCTTCTGGAAACGCCATATATTTT	CASSAGTDLSSGNAIYF
TRBJ1-4	.	TRBV7-8	14	.	TGTGCCAGGAGCTCCTACGGAGTGGAAGGAAAACTGTTTTTT	CARSSYGVEGKLFF
TRBJ2-1	.	TRBV7-9	17	many	TGTGCCAGCAGCTTACGAAGAACGTCGGGTGGGGAGGATGAGCAGTTCTTC	CASSLRRTSGGEDEQFF
TRBJ1-6	.	TRBV7-9	15	.	TGTGCCAGCAGCTTCAGCTGGGGCGATAATTCACCCATCCACTTT	CASSFSWGDNSPIHF
TRBJ2-3	TRBD2	TRBV11-2	16	.	TGTGCCTGCAGCTTAAGACTAGCGGGGAGCATAGATACGCAGTATTTT	CACSLRLAGSIDTQYF
TRBJ1-2	TRBD1	TRBV6-1	13	medium-sized	TGTGCCAGCAGTACGGGACAGTCATATGGCTACACCTTC	CASSTGQSYGYTF
TRBJ2-3	.	TRBV6-1	14	.	TGTGCCAGCACCCCCGGGACTGACTCGGATACGCAGTGTTTT	CASTPGTDSDTQCF
TRBJ1-3	.	TRBV14	14	.	TGTGCCAGCAGCGGCCTTAGAGGGGTTGGCACCATATATTTT	CASSGLRGVGTIYF
TRBJ2-1	TRBD1	TRBV7-8	15	.	TGTATCAGCAGCTTAACAGGGGTTCCCTACAATGAGCAGTTCTTC	CISSLTGVPYNEQFF
TRBJ1-2	TRBD1	TRBV9	14	.	TGTGCCAGCAGCATCGGACAGGGCAACTATGGCTACACCTTC	CASSIGQGNYGYTF
TRBJ1-2	.	TRBV5-1	15	.	TGCACCAGCAGCTTGGAGAGGGTCACGGGGGATGGCTACATCTTC	CTSSLERVTGDGYIF
TRBJ1-4	.	TRBV12-3/TRBV12-4	13	.	TGTGCAAGCAGTTTATCTGGGTTGGAAGAACTGTTTTTT	CASSLSGLEELFF
TRBJ2-1	TRBD2	TRBV7-9	16	.	TGTGCCAGCAGCTTCTGGGGACTCGCGGGAGTTCCTGAGCAGTCCTTC	CASSFWGLAGVPEQSF
TRBJ1-1	.	TRBV10-2	13	.	TGCGCCACCAGTAAAGTAGAAAACACTGCAGCTTTCTTT	CATSKVENTAAFF
TRBJ2-5	.	TRBV4-1	11	.	TGCGCCAGCCCCGACCGGGAGACCCAGTACTTC	CASPDRETQYF
TRBJ2-7	.	TRBV6-1	11	.	TGTGCAAGCAGTGTAATCGGCGAGCAGTACTTC	CASSVIGEQYF
TRBJ1-6	.	TRBV28	12	many	TGTGCCAGCAGTTTAATAGCGGGGGCCCTCCACTTT	CASSLIAGALHF
TRBJ2-3	.	TRBV29-1	13	.	TGCAGCGTCGGCCAGATTCTGGCAGATACGCAGTATTTT	CSVGQILADTQYF
TRBJ1-1	.	TRBV29-1	11	once	TGCAGCGTCCGCGATAGCACTGAAGTTTTCTTT	CSVRDSTEVFF
TRBJ2-1	TRBD2	TRBV6-1	17	many	TGTGCCAGCAGTGAAGAGGGGGAAGCGGGAGGGCCAAATGAGCAGTTCTTC	CASSEEGEAGGPNEQFF
TRBJ1-1	.	TRBV30	11	once	TGTGTCTGCCCCCGCGACACTGAAGCTCTCTTT	CVCPRDTEALF
TRBJ2-1	.	TRBV6-2/TRBV6-3	15	.	TGTGCCAGCAGTACCCGCGCCGAAGTATTCGGTGAGCAGTCCTTC	CASSTRAEVFGEQSF
TRBJ2-1	.	TRBV6-2/TRBV6-3	14	.	TGTGCCAGCAGTTACGTTGGGACTGCCCATGTGCAGTTATTC	CASSYVGTAHVQLF
TRBJ2-7	.	TRBV2	13	.	TGTGCCGGCTTGGTCGACAGTACCTACGAGCAGTACTTC	CAGLVDSTYEQYF
TRBJ2-7	TRBD2	TRBV12-3/TRBV12-4	16	.	TGTGCCAGCAGTTTGGATCTCAACACTAGCGTCTACGAGCAGTACTTC	CASSLDLNTSVYEQYF
TRBJ2-1	.	TRBV12-3/TRBV12-4	13	.	TGTGCCAACAGTGGAGTGGGGCGTGATGAGCAGTTCTTC	CANSGVGRDEQFF
TRBJ2-1	.	TRBV12-3/TRBV12-4	13	.	TGTGTCAGCAGGGGGGGTAAGGCTAATGAGCAGTTCTTC	CVSRGGKANEQFF
TRBJ2-1	.	TRBV12-3/TRBV12-4	15	.	TGTGCCAGCGGTTTATTGGGGCACCTGTTCTATGAGCAGTTCTTC	CASGLLGHLFYEQFF
TRBJ2-3	.	TRBV11-2	15	.	TGTGCCAGGAGCTATCGGACTCACTATACAGATACGCAGTATTTT	CARSYRTHYTDTQYF
TRBJ2-3	.	TRBV7-9	17	once	TGTGCCAGCAGCTTGATCGTCGGGATAGCTAATACAGATACGCAGTATTTT	CASSLIVGIANTDTQYF
TRBJ2-7	.	TRBV7-9	14	.	TGTGCCAGCAGATCTTCCGGGACTCCCTCCGAGCAGTACTTC	CASRSSGTPSEQYF
TRBJ2-3	.	TRBV28	14	many	TGTGCCAGCTCTAAGACAGTGCTGACAGATACGCAGTATTTT	CASSKTVLTDTQYF
TRBJ1-5	TRBD1	TRBV6-1	13	.	TGTGCCAGCAGCGACAGGGACGATCAGCCCTGGCATTTT	CASSDRDDQPWHF
TRBJ1-5	.	TRBV6-2/TRBV6-3	14	.	TGTGCCAGCGGTTACTCCGGTGACAATCAGCCCCAGCATTTT	CASGYSGDNQPQHF
TRBJ1-4	.	TRBV6-6	14	.	TGTGCCAGTAACTGCTCGACAACTAATGAAAAACTGTTTTTT	CASNCSTTNEKLFF
TRBJ1-1	.	TRBV24-1	15	.	TGTGCCACCAGTCGACAGGACTTCAGGGTCAGTGAAGCTTTCTTT	CATSRQDFRVSEAFF
TRBJ1-2	.	TRBV5-1	13	many	TGCGCCAGCAGCTTGCCACAGGGTTATGGCTACACCTTC	CASSLPQGYGYTF
TRBJ2-1	TRBD2	TRBV28	16	.	TGTGCCAGCAATAGGGGCACTAGCGGGACCCACAGGGAGCAGTTCTTC	CASNRGTSGTHREQFF
TRBJ2-5	TRBD1	TRBV6-1	14	.	TGTGCCAGCAAGGGTTCCTACAGGGGTGAGACGCGGTACTTC	CASKGSYRGETRYF
TRBJ2-1	TRBD2	TRBV6-6	17	.	TGTGCCAGAACTCCCTGGACTAGCGGGGTCTCCTACAATGAGCAGTTCTTC	CARTPWTSGVSYNEQFF
TRBJ2-5	.	TRBV6-2/TRBV6-3	16	once	TGTGCCAGCAGACCTTTCCGACAGTGGAAAAGAGAGACCCTGTACTTC	CASRPFRQWKRETLYF
TRBJ2-1	TRBD2	TRBV6-5	17	.	TGTACCAGCAGATACTCCGGGACTAGCGGGAGAGGAAATGAGCAGTTCTTC	CTSRYSGTSGRGNEQFF
TRBJ1-5	TRBD1	TRBV7-8	15	.	TGTGCCAGCGGCTCAGGGACAGTGGAGAATCAGCCCCAGCATTTT	CASGSGTVENQPQHF
TRBJ2-6	.	TRBV11-2	16	.	TGTGTCAGCAGCTTATCGTCAGGGATTAGGGCCAACGTCCTGACGTTC	CVSSLSSGIRANVLTF
TRBJ2-3	TRBD2	TRBV10-3	18	.	TGTGCCATCAGTGCATTCTCAATGACTAGCGGGGGCATAGATACACAGTATTTT	CAISAFSMTSGGIDTQYF
TRBJ2-3	.	TRBV28	14	.	TGTGTCAGCGGTTTAGGCTCCATCACAGATACGCAGTATTTT	CVSGLGSITDTQYF
TRBJ2-6	.	TRBV4-3	15	once	TGCGCCAGCAGTGACGGAAACTCTGGGGTCAACATACTGACTTTC	CASSDGNSGVNILTF
TRBJ2-2	TRBD2	TRBV6-5	18	medium-sized	TGTGCCAGCAGTTACTCGAGCGGGTCGGGAGGGAACACCGGGGAGCTGTTTTTT	CASSYSSGSGGNTGELFF
TRBJ2-1	.	TRBV28	11	.	TGTGCCAGCAGTTCTTTTTTAACGTATCTCTTC	CASSSFLTYLF
TRBJ2-1	TRBD2	TRBV6-2/TRBV6-3	13	few	TGTGCCGACCTACTAGCGGGTTACAATGAGCAGTTCTTC	CADLLAGYNEQFF
TRBJ2-1	.	TRBV4-1	12	.	TGCGCCAGCGGTCGCGGGGCCAATGGGCAGTTCTTC	CASGRGANGQFF
TRBJ2-1	TRBD2	TRBV11-1	20	.	TGTGCCAGCAGCATAGGAAGGGCTAGCGGGGCCTCACGGTTCGGCAATATGCAGTTCTTC	CASSIGRASGASRFGNMQFF
TRBJ2-6	TRBD1	TRBV11-2	21	.	TGTGCCAGCAGCATGTGGGGAGACAGGGGCATTTCCCTTTCTGGGGCCAACGTCCTGACTTTC	CASSMWGDRGISLSGANVLTF
TRBJ2-7	TRBD1	TRBV11-2	13	.	TGTGCCAGCAGCTTAGACAGGGGGAGCGAGCAGTACTTC	CASSLDRGSEQYF
TRBJ1-3	.	TRBV11-2	13	few	TGTGCCAGCAGCTTATATGAGGGAAACACCATATATTTT	CASSLYEGNTIYF
TRBJ1-5	.	TRBV6-6	13	.	TGTGCCACTGGCGGAGAATGGGATCAGCCCCGGCATTTT	CATGGEWDQPRHF
TRBJ2-6	TRBD1	TRBV28	16	many	TGTGCCAGCACTAACAGGGGTAACTCTGGGGCCAACGTCCTGACTTTC	CASTNRGNSGANVLTF
TRBJ2-1	TRBD2	TRBV11-2	16	.	TGTGCCTGCAGCTACCCCGGGTCTAGCGGTAGTAATGAGCAGTTCTTC	CACSYPGSSGSNEQFF
TRBJ2-5	.	TRBV5-4	15	.	TGTGCCAGCAGCTTGAACGGGGACGGCCAAGGGACGCTGTACTTC	CASSLNGDGQGTLYF
TRBJ2-1	.	TRBV6-1	15	medium-sized	TGTGCCAGCGGGGTCGAAGGAGTGTCCTACAATGAGCAGTTCTTC	CASGVEGVSYNEQFF